The T cell receptor (beta chain) described here comes from a study of cytomegalovirus exposure and HLA in healthy donors. Produced via immunoSEQ multiplex PCR; TCRdb's table is partial and in-frame only. The data hold about 180,000 clones, with around nine tenths observed a single time. This CDR3 comprises 12 residues. V was cut by 6 bases and J by 2 bases, with 8 bases left in between. From germline, CDR1 is ENHRY and CDR2 SYGVKD. As for this clone: Its target is not known.

The study's findings and limits: The tendency of first-cohort TCR clusters to co-occur in the 100 to 150 validation repertoires was identified by a subsequent analysis. Whilst most TCR sequences proved rare, a subset of public TCRs occurred across many donors.

The TCR was taken from a man between 18 and 29 years old in good health and CMV-seropositive. V and J are TRBV10-3 and TRBJ2-7, with TRBD1 as a possible D gene (6 bases). Input material: PBMCs. CDR3 nucleotides: TGTGCCATCAGGGGGGACACCTACGAGCAGTACTTC. Translation: CAIRGDTYEQYF.